Shown below are 30 T cell receptor beta chains from a single sample sequenced in a study of T cell clusters in autoimmune cytopenias. TRB was amplified from roughly 0.25 ug of peripheral blood genomic DNA per sample. Multiplex touch-down PCR amplified TRB using TRB-A and TRB-B pools in one tube. TCRdb reprocessed the multiplex PCR reads and keeps a single row for each CDR3 protein, giving no DNA. The record lists about 2,800 distinct CDR3 sequences, of which the ten most abundant hold more than 10%. Input material: peripheral blood. Receptors originate from a human donor with an autoimmune cytopenia or autoimmune hepatitis (not recorded which).

Its frequency marks this clonotype as medium-sized. The chain joins TRBV19 to TRBJ1-2. The CDR3 is 14 amino acids. Germline values: CDR1 LNHDA, CDR2 SQIVND (reference sequence). The CDR3 loop reads CASSIETGSYGYTF.

J is TRBJ1-5 and V is TRBV6-1; the TRBD1 assignment by TCRdb is unverifiable without DNA. CDR1 and CDR2 (germline): MNHNS, SASEGT. This CDR3 has 14 residues. The CDR3 sequence: CASSVTGGEQPQHF.

Judged by frequency, this clonotype is medium-sized. V usage is TRBV6-6 and J usage is TRBJ1-2; TCRdb's D call, TRBD1, is unchecked because there is no DNA. The CDR3 has 15 residues. The germline V gene encodes CDR1 MNHNY and CDR2 SVGAGI (reference sequence). CDR3 region: CASRASGDRGSGYTF.

The gene calls are TRBV18 and TRBJ1-1; absent DNA, TCRdb's TRBD1 call cannot be checked. CDR1 KGHSH and CDR2 LQKENI come from the germline V gene. The CDR3 has 14 residues. The CDR3 here is CASSAGQGNTEAFF.

According to its frequency, this clonotype is medium-sized. The gene calls are TRBV20-1 and TRBJ2-1; TCRdb calls TRBD2, which cannot be checked without DNA. CDR3 length: 13 amino acids. Germline CDR1 DFQATT, CDR2 SNEGSKA (reference sequence). CDR3 amino acids: CSATLPTVNEQFF.

Frequency places this clonotype as large (0.1 to 1%). J is TRBJ2-7 and V is TRBV15; checking the TCRdb D call of TRBD1 is not possible without DNA. The CDR3 covers 13 residues. Germline V CDR1 and CDR2: LNHNV, YYDKDF (reference sequence). CDR3 amino acids: CATSREDSYEQYF.

This chain connects TRBV28 to TRBJ2-3; there is no DNA to check the TCRdb D call of TRBD1. Per the germline V gene, CDR1 is MDHEN and CDR2 is SYDVKM. This CDR3 comprises 15 residues. CDR3 residues: CASSFGQTSTDTQYF.

This clonotype shows up as medium-sized by frequency. The V call is TRBV19, the J call TRBJ1-5; TCRdb gives TRBD1 as the D gene, but with no DNA this cannot be confirmed. The CDR3 totals 15 residues. In germline, CDR1 is LNHDA, CDR2 SQIVND (reference sequence). The CDR3 spells CASSIGKGGNQPQHF.

This clonotype is identified as medium-sized from frequency. The chain has TRBV10-3 and TRBJ2-1; without DNA, the TCRdb call of TRBD1 cannot be checked. The CDR3 is 11 amino acids. From germline, CDR1 is ENHRY and CDR2 SYGVKD. Here the CDR3 reads CATTGNNEQFF.

By frequency, this clonotype registers medium-sized. This rearrangement joins TRBV6-1 to TRBJ2-2; TCRdb's D call, TRBD1, is unchecked because there is no DNA. Germline V CDR1 and CDR2: MNHNS, SASEGT. The CDR3 is 15 amino acids. This chain's CDR3 is CASSLEGGSTGELFF.

This clonotype is classed as medium-sized by frequency. The chain uses TRBV7-6 and TRBJ2-7; TCRdb lists TRBD2, though no DNA is available to test this call. The germline V gene has CDR1 SGHVS and CDR2 FNYEAQ. This CDR3 contains 16 residues. The CDR3: CASSLTSGAGSYEQYF.

This clonotype is called medium-sized based on its frequency. The CDR3 sequence is CASNDRARQPQHF. J is TRBJ1-5 and V is TRBV6-2 or TRBV6-3; TCRdb designates TRBD1, a call that cannot be tested without DNA. This CDR3 spans 13 amino acids. Per the germline V gene, CDR1 is MNHEY and CDR2 is SVGEGT.

Judged by frequency, this clonotype is medium-sized. This chain links TRBV6-1 with TRBJ2-1; TCRdb designates TRBD1, a call that cannot be tested without DNA. This CDR3 has 13 amino acids. Germline CDR1 is MNHNS and CDR2 is SASEGT. CDR3 region: CASSARGPDEQFF.

This clonotype is called medium-sized (0.01 to 0.1%) based on its frequency. The chain is built from TRBV10-1 and TRBJ2-2. The CDR3 is 13 residues long. Germline CDR1 is WNHNN and CDR2 is SYGVQD (reference sequence). This CDR3 is CATRLTRTGELFF.

The chain recombines TRBV12-3 or TRBV12-4 with TRBJ2-3; TCRdb calls TRBD2, which cannot be checked without DNA. This CDR3 has 16 residues. The CDR3 loop is CASRYYSGGSTDTQYF.

According to its frequency, this clonotype is medium-sized. This chain uses TRBV11-1 with TRBJ2-5; no DNA is available, so the TRBD1 call from TCRdb remains unchecked. In germline, CDR1 is SGHAT, CDR2 FQDESV (reference sequence). The CDR3 consists of 14 residues. The CDR3 loop reads CASSLSGGQETQYF.

V and J are TRBV5-1 and TRBJ2-2; TCRdb lists TRBD1, though no DNA is available to test this call. Germline loops: CDR1 SGHRS, CDR2 YFSETQ. The CDR3 is 16 amino acids. CDR3 region: CASSLEGGSVTGELFF.

J is TRBJ2-4 and V is TRBV5-6; TCRdb's D call of TRBD1 is untestable without DNA. The CDR3 is 14 amino acids. Germline values: CDR1 SGHDT, CDR2 YYEEEE. Here the CDR3 reads CASSRTGTENIQYF.

In terms of frequency, this clonotype is medium-sized. V gene TRBV30 combines with J gene TRBJ2-1; the D call of TRBD2 rests on TCRdb alone, since no DNA is present to check it. Germline CDR1 and CDR2: GTSNPN and SVGIG (reference sequence). The CDR3 spans 14 residues. This CDR3 is CAWARGAGYNEQFF. Variable domain in full (rest from reference TRBV30 and TRBJ2-1): SQTIHQWPATLVQPVGSPLSLECTVEGTSNPNLYWYRQAAGRGLQLLFYSVGIGQISSEVPQNLSASRPQDRQFILSSKKLLLSDSGFYLCAWARGAGYNEQFFGPGTRLTVL.

This clonotype registers medium-sized (0.01 to 0.1%) by frequency. The CDR3 loop reads CASSKIGDTQYF. The genes are TRBV7-2 and TRBJ2-3. The length of the CDR3 is 12 residues. Germline CDR1 reads SGHTA; CDR2 reads FQGNSA.

This clonotype counts as large (0.1 to 1%) by frequency. This chain joins TRBV6-5 and TRBJ1-5; checking the TCRdb D call of TRBD1 is not possible without DNA. Germline CDR1 MNHEY, CDR2 SVGAGI. The CDR3 consists of 18 residues. The CDR3 reads CASSHAAGVRFGNQPQHF.

This clonotype ranks as medium-sized in terms of frequency. The V and J genes are TRBV12-3 or TRBV12-4 and TRBJ2-1; lacking DNA, the TRBD1 call made by TCRdb goes unchecked. The CDR3 has 14 residues. The CDR3 loop is CASSLGPGGPEQFF.

By frequency, this clonotype is medium-sized. This rearrangement joins TRBV14 to TRBJ2-3; TCRdb reports TRBD1, a call that lacks DNA to check it against. The CDR3 contains 16 residues. Per germline, CDR1 SGHDN and CDR2 FVKESK. This chain's CDR3 is CASSQVSGGYTDTQYF.

This clonotype is labeled medium-sized based on frequency. The V and J genes are TRBV6-5 and TRBJ1-3. Germline CDR1 is MNHEY and CDR2 is SVGAGI. The CDR3 runs to 17 residues. The CDR3 region is CASSLDWGTYSGNTIYF.

In terms of frequency, this clonotype is medium-sized (0.01 to 0.1%). This chain uses TRBV7-9 with TRBJ2-3; TCRdb names TRBD1, which stays unverified in the absence of DNA. Germline V gene data show CDR1 as SEHNR and CDR2 as FQNEAQ (reference sequence). The CDR3 totals 16 residues. CDR3 sequence: CASSPQGHNPTDTQYF.

This clonotype is identified as medium-sized from frequency. V usage is TRBV4-3 and J usage is TRBJ1-6; TCRdb names TRBD1, which stays unverified in the absence of DNA. The CDR3 covers 13 residues. CDR1 is LGHNA, CDR2 YSLEER, per germline. The CDR3 is CASRGVRNSPLHF.

By frequency, this clonotype is medium-sized. The genes are TRBV5-4 and TRBJ2-1; TCRdb reports TRBD2, a call that lacks DNA to check it against. The germline V gene encodes CDR1 SGHNT and CDR2 YYREEE (reference sequence). The CDR3 loop spans 14 amino acids. The chain's CDR3 is CASSLSLAGGEQFF. Complete variable domain (other parts from reference TRBV5-4 and TRBJ2-1): ETGVTQSPTHLIKTRGQQVTLRCSSQSGHNTVSWYQQALGQGPQFIFQYYREEENGRGNFPPRFSGLQFPNYSSELNVNALELDDSALYLCASSLSLAGGEQFFGPGTRLTVL.

In terms of frequency, this clonotype is medium-sized. The CDR3 sequence: CAWSRGGADNEQFF. The chain recombines TRBV30 with TRBJ2-1; the TCRdb D gene call, TRBD2, has no DNA to confirm it. The CDR3 runs to 14 residues. Germline CDR1 reads GTSNPN; CDR2 reads SVGIG (reference sequence).

The chain joins TRBV4-2 to TRBJ2-5; TCRdb designates TRBD1, a call that cannot be tested without DNA. This CDR3 region has 14 residues. From germline, CDR1 is LGHNA and CDR2 YNFKEQ. The chain's CDR3 is CASSLSGGGETQYF.

This clonotype registers medium-sized by frequency. J is TRBJ2-6 and V is TRBV5-6. The CDR3 totals 13 residues. Germline values: CDR1 SGHDT, CDR2 YYEEEE. CDR3: CASSLWEANVLTF.